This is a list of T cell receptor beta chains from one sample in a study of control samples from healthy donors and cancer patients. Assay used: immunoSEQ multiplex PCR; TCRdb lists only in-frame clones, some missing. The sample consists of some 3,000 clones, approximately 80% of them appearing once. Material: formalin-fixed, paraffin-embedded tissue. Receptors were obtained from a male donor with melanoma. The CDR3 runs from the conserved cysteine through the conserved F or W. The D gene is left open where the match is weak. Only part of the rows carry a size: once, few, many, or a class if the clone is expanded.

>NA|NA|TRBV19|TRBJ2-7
CASSMKGTYEQYF
TGTGCCAGTAGTATGAAAGGGACCTACGAGCAGTACTTC
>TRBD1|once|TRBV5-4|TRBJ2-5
CASSQKQGQGVETQYF
TGTGCCAGCAGCCAAAAACAGGGACAGGGTGTAGAGACCCAGTACTTC
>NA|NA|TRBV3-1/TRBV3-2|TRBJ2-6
CASSQTGRSSGANVLTF
TGTGCCAGCAGCCAGACGGGACGGAGCTCTGGGGCCAACGTCCTGACTTTC
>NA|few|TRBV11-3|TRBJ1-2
CASSPQGYGYTF
TGTGCCAGCAGCCCACAGGGATATGGCTACACCTTC
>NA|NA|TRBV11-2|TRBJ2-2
CASSLTLQDSGTGELFF
TGTGCCAGCAGCTTAACGCTACAGGATTCAGGCACCGGGGAGCTGTTTTTT
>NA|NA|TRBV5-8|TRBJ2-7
CASSFYGYEQYF
TGTGCCAGCAGCTTCTATGGCTACGAGCAGTACTTC
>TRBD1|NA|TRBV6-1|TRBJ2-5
CASSASGRGPAVQETQYF
TGTGCCAGCAGTGCGAGCGGCAGGGGGCCAGCGGTCCAAGAGACCCAGTACTTC
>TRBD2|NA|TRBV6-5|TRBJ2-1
CASTLGGRANEQFF
TGTGCCAGCACCCTTGGCGGGAGGGCCAATGAGCAGTTCTTC
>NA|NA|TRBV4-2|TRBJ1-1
CASSQEGSGSAEAFF
TGTGCCAGCAGCCAAGAGGGGTCAGGGAGCGCTGAAGCTTTCTTT
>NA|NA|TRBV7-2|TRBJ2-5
CASSSPPSGTQYF
TGTGCCAGCAGCTCCCCCCCCTCTGGGACCCAGTACTTC
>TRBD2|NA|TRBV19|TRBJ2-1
CAGTPGGPEIEQFF
TGTGCCGGTACGCCGGGAGGGCCTGAGATTGAGCAGTTCTTC
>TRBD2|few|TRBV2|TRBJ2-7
CANRLAGDPSYEQYF
TGTGCCAACCGACTAGCGGGCGATCCTTCCTACGAGCAGTACTTC
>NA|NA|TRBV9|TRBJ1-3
CASSVAGGLGGNTIYF
TGTGCCAGCAGCGTGGCCGGTGGCCTCGGTGGAAACACCATATATTTT
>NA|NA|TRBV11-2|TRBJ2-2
CASSLHTGELFF
TGTGCCAGCAGTCTCCACACCGGGGAGCTGTTTTTT
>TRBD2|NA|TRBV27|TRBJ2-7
CASSLSSAGVSYEQYF
TGTGCCAGCAGTTTATCGTCAGCGGGAGTGTCCTACGAGCAGTACTTC
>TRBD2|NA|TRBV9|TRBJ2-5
CASSPQSSGEETQYF
TGTGCCAGCAGCCCCCAGTCTAGCGGAGAAGAGACCCAGTACTTC
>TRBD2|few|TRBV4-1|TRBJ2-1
CASSQRTSGLGNEQFF
TGCGCCAGCAGCCAAAGGACTAGCGGCCTGGGCAATGAGCAGTTCTTC
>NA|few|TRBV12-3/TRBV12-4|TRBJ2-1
CASSLIGDEQFF
TGTGCCAGCAGTTTAATAGGGGATGAGCAGTTCTTC
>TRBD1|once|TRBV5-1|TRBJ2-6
CASSFGGQATGANVLTF
TGCGCCAGCAGCTTCGGAGGACAGGCCACTGGGGCCAACGTCCTGACTTTC
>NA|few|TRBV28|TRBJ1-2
CASSPGFYGYTF
TGTGCCAGCAGTCCGGGATTCTATGGCTACACCTTC
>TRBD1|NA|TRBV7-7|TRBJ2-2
CASSFETGGDTGELFF
TGTGCTAGCAGCTTCGAGACAGGGGGCGACACCGGGGAGCTGTTTTTT
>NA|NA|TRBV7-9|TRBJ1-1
CASSHSGQNTEAFF
TGTGCCAGCAGCCACTCAGGACAGAACACTGAAGCTTTCTTT
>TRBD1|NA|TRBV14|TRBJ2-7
CASSRQGAYEQYF
TGTGCCAGCAGCCGACAGGGGGCCTACGAGCAGTACTTC
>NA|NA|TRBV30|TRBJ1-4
CAWSVPGVGEKLFF
TGTGCCTGGAGTGTACCGGGGGTAGGGGAAAAACTGTTTTTT
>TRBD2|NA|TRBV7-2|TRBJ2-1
CASSPQGTINEQFF
TGTGCCAGCAGCCCCCAAGGGACTATAAATGAGCAGTTCTTC
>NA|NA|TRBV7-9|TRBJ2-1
CASTSTRGGGNHEQFF
TGTGCCAGCACCTCAACTAGGGGCGGCGGGAATCATGAGCAGTTCTTC
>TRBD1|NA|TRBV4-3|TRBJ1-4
CASSAGQSFNEKLFF
TGCGCCAGCAGCGCGGGACAGTCCTTTAATGAAAAACTGTTTTTT
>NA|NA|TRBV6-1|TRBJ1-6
CASSEGYNSPLHF
TGTGCCAGCAGTGAGGGATATAATTCACCCCTCCACTTT
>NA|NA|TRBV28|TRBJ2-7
CASRGGWEQYF
TGTGCCAGCAGGGGTGGGTGGGAGCAGTACTTC
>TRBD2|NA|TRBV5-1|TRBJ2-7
CASSRSGTTNEQYF
TGCGCCAGCAGCCGCTCCGGGACTACGAACGAGCAGTACTTC
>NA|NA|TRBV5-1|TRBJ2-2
CASSSHYKIGAGELFF
TGCGCCAGCAGCTCTCATTATAAAATCGGAGCCGGGGAGCTGTTTTTT